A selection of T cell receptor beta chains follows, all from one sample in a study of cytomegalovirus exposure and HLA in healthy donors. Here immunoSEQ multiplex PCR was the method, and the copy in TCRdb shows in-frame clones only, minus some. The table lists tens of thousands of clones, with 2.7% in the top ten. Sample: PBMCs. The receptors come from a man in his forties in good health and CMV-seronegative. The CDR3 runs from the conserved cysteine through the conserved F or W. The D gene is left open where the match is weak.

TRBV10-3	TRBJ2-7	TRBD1	CAIRGPQTGLDEQYF
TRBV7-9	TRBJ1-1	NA	CASSLASVYSEAFF
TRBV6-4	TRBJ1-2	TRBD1	CASSDSDRGGGYTF
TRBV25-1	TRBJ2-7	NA	CASVSGSHYPYGAYEQYF
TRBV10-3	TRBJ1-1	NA	CAISATGRNTEAFF
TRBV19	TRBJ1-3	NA	CASKQGTSGNTIYF
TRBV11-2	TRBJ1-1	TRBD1	CASSLGGQGKIVAFF
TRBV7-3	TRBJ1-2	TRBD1	CASSLQGGQGGYTF
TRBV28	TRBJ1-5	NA	CASSWGGHGNQPQHF
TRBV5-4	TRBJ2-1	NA	CASSLKGWAYYNEQFF
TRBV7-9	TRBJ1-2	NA	CASSSGTNVFYGYTF
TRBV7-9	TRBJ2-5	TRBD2	CASSPTSAGEVETQYF
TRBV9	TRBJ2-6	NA	CASSLGAGANVLTF
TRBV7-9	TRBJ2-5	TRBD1	CASSRLPDRGQETQYF
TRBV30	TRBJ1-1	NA	CAWSVLANTEAFF
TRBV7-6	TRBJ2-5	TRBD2	CASSPKVASGVSQETQYF
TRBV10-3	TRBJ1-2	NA	CAIREAGQDGYTF
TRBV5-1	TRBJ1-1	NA	CASSLPSSGYGEAFF
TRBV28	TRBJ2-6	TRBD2	CASRPSAGAGANVLTF
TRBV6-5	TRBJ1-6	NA	CASRSAGGPLHF
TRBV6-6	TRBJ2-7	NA	CASLSEGRYEQYF
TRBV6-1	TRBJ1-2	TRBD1	CASRTGGSDYGYTF
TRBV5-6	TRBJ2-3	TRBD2	CASSLGTRTDTQYF
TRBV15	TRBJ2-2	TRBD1	CATSWDRSTGELFF
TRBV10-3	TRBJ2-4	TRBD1	CAISADRDKNIQYF
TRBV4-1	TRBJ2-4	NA	CASSPLKGENIQYF
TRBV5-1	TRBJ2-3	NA	CASSPGGGRTDTQYF
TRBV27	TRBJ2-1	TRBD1	CASSYRGQGQFF
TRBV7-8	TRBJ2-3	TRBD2	CASSFTRSSGGLSTTDTQYF